The 9 T cell receptor beta chains below were found in one sample sequenced in a study of neurological immune-mediated disorders (dated by TCRdb to the late 2010s). The method behind the library was 5' RACE. Sequencing was carried out with an Illumina HiSeq 2500. In-frame beta chains were kept once TCRdb had trimmed the public reads at Q25 with fastp and called clones with MiXCR. Each record represents a unique CDR3 protein, reported with the most common genes and DNA among its rows. A total of about 60,000 distinct CDR3 sequences appear in this sample, roughly 4.4% of them only once. 2.9% of the sample is held by the ten biggest clonotypes. Material: PBMCs. These receptors were obtained from a man in his forties or fifties with multiple sclerosis.

This clonotype was detected ten times or more. The chain links TRBV6-1 to TRBJ2-1, with no clear D. Looked up from germline, CDR1 is MNHNS and CDR2 is SASEGT. V was pared by 1 base and J by 8 bases, with 6 bases between. The CDR3 totals 12 residues. CDR3 sequence: CASSEVWDEQFF. The CDR3 nucleotides read TGTGCCAGCAGTGAAGTTTGGGATGAGCAGTTCTTC.

This clonotype was observed many times. The chain employs TRBV7-2 and TRBJ2-7; D remains unclear. Deletions cut 1 base from V and 0 bases from J, with 4 bases between. The CDR3 totals 13 residues. Germline V gene lookup returns CDR1 SGHTA and CDR2 FQGNSA. The CDR3 region is CASSLVNSYEQYF. The CDR3 nucleotides are TGTGCCAGCAGCTTAGTAAACTCCTACGAGCAGTACTTC.

As regards this clonotype: This could be a read error, since a much larger clone is one nucleotide away. CDR3 loop: CASSLSGSNTGELFF. CDR3 nucleotide sequence: TGTGCCAGCAGCTTGTCGGGCTCGAACACCGGGGAGCTGTTTTTT. The V gene is TRBV7-3, the J gene TRBJ2-2, with unresolved D. CDR1 and CDR2 from the germline V gene are SGHTA and FQGTGA. Trimming cost V 3 bases and J 0 bases, with 8 bases left between them. The CDR3 consists of 15 residues.

This clonotype has just a few counts. V usage is TRBV24-1 and J usage is TRBJ1-5; 7 bases fit TRBD1. The CDR3 contains 13 residues. J was trimmed by 7 bases and V by 6 bases; bases with no gene match: 5. In germline, CDR1 is KGHDR, CDR2 SFDVKD. The CDR3 sequence: CATSRGLGQPQHF. DNA of the CDR3: TGTGCCACCAGTAGGGGGCTCGGGCAGCCCCAGCATTTT.

At least ten counts were recorded for this clonotype. The chain uses TRBV20-1 and TRBJ1-5; no clear D gene. Looked up from germline, CDR1 is DFQATT and CDR2 is SNEGSKA (reference sequence). CDR3 length: 15 amino acids. Trimming stripped 1 base from V and 4 bases from J, with 14 bases between. This CDR3 reads CSARVVGSQNQPQHF. CDR3 nucleotides: TGCAGTGCTAGAGTGGTCGGGAGCCAAAATCAGCCCCAGCATTTT.

This chain links TRBV20-1 with TRBJ2-7; 8 nucleotides agree with TRBD2. The V gene's germline CDR1 is DFQATT and CDR2 SNEGSKA (reference sequence). After removal of 6 bases from V and 5 bases from J, the junction contained 6 bases not matched to a gene. The CDR3 extends over 12 amino acids. The CDR3 coding sequence is TGCAGTGCACAGCGGGAGTATAACGAGCAGTACTTC. Residues: CSAQREYNEQYF.

This clonotype was seen many times. The V call is TRBV9, the J call TRBJ1-2; TRBD1 matches 9 bases. J was trimmed by 4 bases and V by 3 bases; bases with no gene match: 4. The CDR3 runs to 14 residues. Germline V gives CDR1 SGDLS, CDR2 YYNGEE. CDR3 residues: CASSAGQGIYGYTF. The CDR3 DNA sequence: TGTGCCAGCAGCGCCGGACAGGGGATCTATGGCTACACCTTC.

The chain carries TRBV7-8 and TRBJ2-3; D perhaps matches TRBD1 (7 bases). Germline CDR1 reads SGHVS; CDR2 reads FQNEAQ. This CDR3 contains 15 residues. Trimming cost V 5 bases and J 5 bases, with 17 bases left between them. CDR3 DNA: TGTGCCAGCAGCCCCCAGGGCAGGGGGGTAGATACGCAGTATTTT. Protein product: CASSPQGRGVDTQYF. The full variable domain, in which reference TRBV7-8 and TRBJ2-3 provide the parts outside the CDR3, is GAGVSQSPRYKVAKRGQDVALRCDPISGHVSLFWYQQALGQGPEFLTYFQNEAQLDKSGLPSDRFFAERPEGSVSTLKIQRTQQEDSAVYLCASSPQGRGVDTQYFGPGTRLTVL.

This clonotype was counted at least ten times. The chain has TRBV7-9 and TRBJ1-1; D is unclear. The length of the CDR3 is 13 residues. Germline values: CDR1 SEHNR, CDR2 FQNEAQ (reference sequence). V lost 3 bases and J 1 base, leaving 6 bases between the germline ends. The CDR3 DNA reads TGTGCCAGCAGCTTTTGGGGGAACACTGAAGCTTTCTTT. Protein sequence: CASSFWGNTEAFF.